These 21 T cell receptor beta chains share one sample of origin, sequenced in a study of metastatic and nonmetastatic thyroid tumors. TCRdb reanalyzed the PCR reads via MiXCR. The sample includes approximately 20,000 clones, about 15% of them seen just once. Thyroid surgery took place with no prior treatment in any patient. The specimen was blood. These receptors came from a male donor with papillary thyroid cancer or a benign thyroid nodule (not recorded which). Some clones in this sample may be carry-over from other donors' samples.

The CDR3 spells CASSKSDFAEAFF. The CDR3 DNA is TGTGCCAGCTCAAAAAGTGACTTCGCAGAAGCTTTCTTT. V is TRBV18 and J is TRBJ1-1, with D unclear. The CDR3 runs 13 residues. Deletions cut 5 bases from V and 8 bases from J, with 15 bases between. Germline V gene data show CDR1 as KGHSH and CDR2 as LQKENI. Using reference TRBV18 and TRBJ1-1 for the parts outside the CDR3, the full variable domain is NAGVMQNPRHLVRRRGQEARLRCSPMKGHSHVYWYRQLPEEGLKFMVYLQKENIIDESGMPKERFSAEFPKEGPSILRIQQVVRGDSAAYFCASSKSDFAEAFFGQGTRLTVV.

This clone has at least ten counts. The rearrangement links TRBV27 to TRBJ2-7; TRBD1 matches at 8 bases. This CDR3 region has 14 residues. Germline V gives CDR1 MNHEY, CDR2 SMNVEV (reference sequence). Trimming took 6 bases from V and 2 from J; bases not matched to a gene: 6. Here the CDR3 reads CASSAGTGTYEQYF. The CDR3 coding sequence is TGTGCCAGCAGCGCCGGGACAGGAACCTACGAGCAGTACTTC.

This rearrangement joins TRBV12-3 or TRBV12-4 to TRBJ1-2; 8 positions match TRBD1. This CDR3 comprises 14 residues. After removal of 6 bases from V and 8 bases from J, the junction contained 11 bases not matched to a gene. The CDR3 sequence: CASSASWTGFGYTF. The CDR3, as DNA: TGTGCCAGCAGCGCCTCCTGGACAGGGTTCGGCTACACCTTC.

This clone was seen repeatedly, ten times or more. This could be a read error, since a much larger clone is one nucleotide away. The chain links TRBV12-3 or TRBV12-4 to TRBJ1-6; D call uncertain. The CDR3 has 14 residues. The CDR3 is CASSLGDNNSPPHF. Written as DNA, the CDR3 is TGTGCCAGCAGTTTAGGGGATAATAATTCACCCCCCCACTTT.

This clone was detected only a few times. The V and J genes are TRBV28 and TRBJ1-5; D is undetermined. CDR3 length: 16 amino acids. V lost 3 bases and J lost 2, with 14 bases in between. Per the germline V gene, CDR1 is MDHEN and CDR2 is SYDVKM. The CDR3 bases are TGTGCCAGCAGTTTGACTGTCGACGCTGGCAATCAGCCCCAGCATTTT. Translation gives CASSLTVDAGNQPQHF.

This clone was seen repeatedly, ten times or more. V usage is TRBV6-2 or TRBV6-3 and J usage is TRBJ2-4; D gene ambiguous. Per the germline V gene, CDR1 is MNHEY and CDR2 is SVGEGT. V lost 3 bases and J lost 0, with 21 bases in between. The CDR3 contains 19 residues. The CDR3 here is CASSYWTDTNTLAKNIQYF. The CDR3 DNA reads as TGTGCCAGCAGTTATTGGACCGACACAAATACTCTAGCCAAAAACATTCAGTACTTC.

This clone was seen many times. V gene TRBV6-2 or TRBV6-3 combines with J gene TRBJ2-1; TRBD2 aligns across 10 bases. Germline trimming cut 6 bases from V and 9 bases from J; bases unmatched to any gene: 11. The germline CDR1 and CDR2 sequences are MNHEY and SVGEGT. The CDR3 loop spans 15 amino acids. The CDR3 here is CASSPGTSDRFEQFF. CDR3 nucleotides: TGTGCCAGCAGCCCCGGGACTAGCGATCGTTTTGAGCAGTTCTTC.

The chain employs TRBV7-8 and TRBJ2-1; D unresolved. V lost 2 bases, J lost 0 bases, and 14 bases lay in between. CDR1 is SGHVS and CDR2 is FQNEAQ in the germline V gene. The CDR3 covers 17 residues. This CDR3 reads CASSLLVPTRSYNEQFF. DNA for the CDR3: TGTGCCAGCAGCTTATTAGTCCCCACCCGCTCCTACAATGAGCAGTTCTTC.

This clone was seen at least ten times. The genes are TRBV14 and TRBJ2-2, with no clear D. The CDR3 length is 12 residues. Germline V lookup: CDR1 SGHDN, CDR2 FVKESK. Trimming left V 0 bases short and J 6 bases short, with 2 bases between. DNA of the CDR3: TGTGCCAGCAGCCAAGAATCCGGGGAGCTGTTTTTT. Amino acids: CASSQESGELFF.

The J gene is TRBJ1-6, the V gene TRBV5-4; a possible D gene is TRBD1 (5 bases). Germline V gives CDR1 SGHNT, CDR2 YYREEE (reference sequence). The ends were cut back, 0 bases at V and 9 bases at J, with 13 bases in the middle. The CDR3 runs 15 residues. The CDR3, as DNA: TGTGCCAGCAGCTTGGATCAGGGTGTGGGTTCACCCCTCCACTTT. This gives the protein CASSLDQGVGSPLHF.

This clone came up many times. This rearrangement joins TRBV11-2 to TRBJ2-3; perhaps D is TRBD1 or TRBD2 (5 bases each). Trimming took 4 bases from V and 12 from J, leaving 20 bases between them. This CDR3 region has 14 residues. Germline CDR1 is SGHAT and CDR2 is FQNNGV. The CDR3 here is CASSSRGNSSPQYF. The CDR3 DNA reads TGTGCCAGCAGCTCGAGGGGCAATTCTAGTCCTCAGTATTTT.

This clone was recorded at least ten times. The chain links TRBV6-1 to TRBJ2-7; D is possibly TRBD2 (5 bases). V was clipped by 6 bases and J by 0 bases, with 18 bases between them. Germline lookup yields CDR1 MNHNS and CDR2 SASEGT. CDR3 size: 16 residues. The CDR3 is CASRGRGNSRSYEQYF. CDR3 in DNA: TGTGCCAGCAGGGGAAGAGGGAACTCCCGCTCCTACGAGCAGTACTTC.

This clone was counted at least ten times. V and J are TRBV19 and TRBJ1-2; D is uncertain. The germline V gene encodes CDR1 LNHDA and CDR2 SQIVND (reference sequence). The V end was cut by 2 bases, the J end by 6 bases, with 13 bases between. CDR3 length: 14 amino acids. CDR3 DNA: TGTGCCAGTAGTATACCGAGGGAAGGGCATGGCTACACCTTC. Its translation is CASSIPREGHGYTF.

This clone was picked up many times. The genes are TRBV5-6 and TRBJ2-2, with 8 bases identical to TRBD2. There are 15 residues in the CDR3. V was pared by 4 bases and J by 1 base, with 3 bases of the junction left unmatched. The germline gives CDR1 SGHDT, CDR2 YYEEEE. This chain's CDR3 is CASSAGGMNTGELFF. CDR3 nucleotides: TGTGCCAGCAGCGCGGGGGGAATGAACACCGGGGAGCTGTTTTTT.

The table lists this clone with many counts. V gene TRBV27 combines with J gene TRBJ2-3; D might be TRBD2 (6 bases). Trimming pared 6 bases from V and 0 bases from J, leaving 13 bases between. This CDR3 region has 15 residues. Germline V gene data show CDR1 as MNHEY and CDR2 as SMNVEV (reference sequence). The CDR3 region has the DNA TGTGCCAGCAGACTACTAGCAGCTAGCACAGATACGCAGTATTTT. The encoded protein is CASRLLAASTDTQYF.

This clone was detected many times. This chain connects TRBV20-1 to TRBJ2-1, with 11 bases identical to TRBD2. The V gene's germline CDR1 is DFQATT and CDR2 SNEGSKA (reference sequence). The CDR3 is 15 residues long. Germline trimming cut 4 bases from V and 5 bases from J; bases unmatched to any gene: 7. The CDR3 nucleotides read TGCAGTGCTACCACCGGGACTAGCGGTCACAATGAGCAGTTCTTC. The encoded protein is CSATTGTSGHNEQFF.

This clone was picked up many times. The chain recombines TRBV13 with TRBJ2-5; D not resolved. CDR1 and CDR2 from the germline V gene are PRHDT and FYEKMQ (reference sequence). CDR3 length equals 12 residues. Trimming stripped 5 bases from V and 7 bases from J, with 11 bases between. CDR3 residues: CASSPPIGTQYF. The CDR3 region has the DNA TGTGCCAGCAGCCCACCTATTGGGACCCAGTACTTC.

V is TRBV2 and J is TRBJ2-1, with 9 positions matching TRBD2. With 6 bases clipped from V and 12 bases from J, the junction kept 15 bases outside the gene matches. This CDR3 contains 15 residues. Germline assignment: CDR1 SNHLY and CDR2 FYNNEI. The CDR3 DNA reads as TGTGCCAGCAGGGTAGCGGGAGCGGGGGGCCATGGGCAGTTCTTC. Protein: CASRVAGAGGHGQFF.

The CDR3 region is CSASYQGGGRRYEQYF. The CDR3 bases are TGCAGTGCTAGCTACCAGGGGGGAGGGAGACGTTACGAGCAGTACTTC. The chain employs TRBV20-1 and TRBJ2-7, with D perhaps being TRBD1 or TRBD2 (7 bases each). Germline loops: CDR1 DFQATT, CDR2 SNEGSKA (reference sequence). The CDR3 covers 16 residues. V was clipped by 3 bases and J by 4 bases, with 22 bases between them.

The chain joins TRBV18 to TRBJ2-1; 9 bases align to TRBD2. Germline CDR1 is KGHSH and CDR2 is LQKENI. This CDR3 has 16 amino acids. J was trimmed by 1 base and V by 2 bases; bases with no gene match: 3. The CDR3 sequence is CASSPASGISYNEQFF. CDR3 coding DNA: TGTGCCAGCTCACCAGCTAGCGGGATTTCCTACAATGAGCAGTTCTTC.

This clone was seen at least ten times. The chain combines TRBV4-2 with TRBJ2-2, with 8 bases lining up with TRBD1. V lost 0 bases, J lost 7 bases, and 7 bases stayed unmatched. This CDR3 comprises 16 residues. Per germline, CDR1 LGHNA and CDR2 YNFKEQ. The CDR3 loop reads CASSQDKSDRVGELFF. The CDR3, as DNA: TGTGCCAGCAGCCAAGATAAATCGGACAGGGTCGGGGAGCTGTTTTTT.